Included here is one T cell receptor beta chain sequence, with context. Its antigen is unidentified. TCR beta CDR3 region amplification was performed from RNA transcripts. The TCR CDR3 first-round RT-PCR relied on the HTBI primer set. TCRdb re-called the multiplex PCR reads through MiXCR, storing one row per CDR3 protein. The repertoire includes 640,000 or so distinct CDR3 sequences, roughly 15% of them detected once, and 4% to 5.5% sits in the top ten. This record comes from a study of T cells in Graves' hyperthyroidism and ophthalmopathy. Findings of the study overall: Prediction of ophthalmopathy progression came a median approximately 7 months pre-onset.

This CDR3 has 13 amino acids. With 7 bases removed from V and 1 base from J, the gap between germline ends came to 10 bases. The germline V gene encodes CDR1 MRHNA and CDR2 SNTAGT. Sequenced material: blood. The chain links TRBV6-4 to TRBJ1-1, with D possibly TRBD1 on 5 matching bases. The sequence came from a woman aged 40 to 50 with Graves' ophthalmopathy. Here the CDR3 DNA reads TGTGCCAGCACCAGGGAACCGAACACTGAAGCTTTCTTT. Its protein is CASTREPNTEAFF.